Listed here is a single TCR beta chain. Its antigen remains unidentified. Qualities for individual bases were not recorded, and no much larger clone is one base off. To prepare the library, 5' RACE was applied. Sequenced on an Illumina HiSeq 2500. A second roughly 7 to 11 cycle PCR used a sample-barcoded 5' primer and a J-beta primer mix. Each TCR beta cDNA molecule received a unique molecular identifier from a template-switch 5' adaptor carrying 12 random nucleotides. At least 2.5 million CDR3-containing paired-end reads were obtained from each sample. First-strand cDNA synthesis was performed from all RNA using the Mint cDNA synthesis kit, with priming by a TRBC-specific oligonucleotide. After uracil-DNA glycosylase treatment, a first 18-cycle PCR used universal primers M1SS and BC2_uni_R on all cDNA. Under the source paper's analysis protocol: Each sample was normalized by randomly selecting 1 million high-quality reads, each carrying a distinct molecular identifier. Instead of being binned into consensus sequences, reads that shared molecular identifiers were thrown out. CDR3 identification, clonotype clustering and error correction used MiTCR with a Q25 quality threshold and the strictest error-elimination algorithm. A nonparametric unseen species model with Euler transformation was used to estimate lower-bound total TCR beta diversity. Using fastp at Q25 and MiXCR, TCRdb reprocessed the public reads and kept productive beta chains. CDR3 protein duplicates are merged, each entry listing the most common genes and DNA. The V and J calls reflect TCRdb's pipeline rather than the authors' work. The sample records 910,000 or so distinct CDR3 sequences, about 51% of which are singletons. The top ten constitute over 20% of the sample.

Donors were a few dozen systemically healthy Caucasian individuals from Russia aged roughly 6 to 100 years. Each donor gave around 9.5 milliliters of peripheral blood, collected into EDTA-treated Vacutainer tubes. Ficoll-Paque density-gradient centrifugation was used to isolate PBMCs, with at least 6.5 million obtained per sample. Trizol reagent was used to extract total RNA from PBMCs, with at least 5 micrograms per sample. Naive CD45RAhigh/CD27high T cell percentages were measured by flow cytometry on a PBMC aliquot from every donor. This record belongs to a study of blood T cells in healthy people across ages (dated by TCRdb to 2014 to 2015). For context, the study as a whole: In model experiments, template switching captured roughly one uniquely barcoded TCR beta cDNA molecule for every two T cells. The study measured age-related changes in TCR beta repertoire diversity using deep sequencing normalized with unique cDNA molecular identifiers. Donors were grouped into four age groups: young (average 16 years), middle-aged (39), aged (about 59) and long-lived (around 80). Donors of different ages were randomly distributed across sequencing lanes to avoid experimental bias. For two donors (one aged 18 to 30 and one aged 80 or older), the study analyzed two additional independent replicas of 1 million unique cDNA reads from the same blood draw.

The germline V gene provides CDR1 SQVTM and CDR2 ANQGSEA. Taken from cysteine to phenylalanine, the CDR3 has 11 residues. Only the CDR3 portion is preserved as DNA: 33 bases, with reading frame beginning at the first base. General conclusions and limits of the study: The CMV infection status of donors was not known, potentially confounding age-related changes in expanded clonotypes. Observed TCR beta diversity correlated strongly with the percentage of naive T cells measured by flow cytometry. Since profiling was done on bulk unsorted PBMCs, naive and antigen-experienced compartments could not be conclusively compared. Estimates of total diversity from one million sequenced T cells were regarded as lower bounds and underestimates. As age increased, observed TCR beta diversity per million T cells dropped in a roughly linear way, and a significant reduction was already evident by age about 40. The long-lived group showed more naive CD4+ T cells, fewer expanded clones and increased TCR diversity than the aged group, suggesting age selection.

The sample was blood. This receptor was taken from an older woman in good health. This chain joins TRBV29-1 to TRBJ2-5; the D gene could be TRBD1 or TRBD2, each one agreeing over 5 bases. The J call may be in error: the DNA end matches TRBJ2-7 better. The CDR3 here reads CSVETGAEQYF. The sequenced DNA: TGCAGCGTTGAAACCGGGGCCGAGCAGTACTTC.